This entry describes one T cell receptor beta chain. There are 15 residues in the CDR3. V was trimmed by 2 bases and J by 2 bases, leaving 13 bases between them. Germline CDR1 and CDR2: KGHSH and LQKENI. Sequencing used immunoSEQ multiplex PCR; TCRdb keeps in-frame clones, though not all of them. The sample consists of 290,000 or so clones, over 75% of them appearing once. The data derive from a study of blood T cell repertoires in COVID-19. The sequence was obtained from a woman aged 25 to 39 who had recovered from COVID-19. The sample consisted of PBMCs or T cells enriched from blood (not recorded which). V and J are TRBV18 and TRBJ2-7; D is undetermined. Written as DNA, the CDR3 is TGTGCCAGCTCACCAAACACCCATTCGACCTACGAGCAGTACTTC. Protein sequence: CASSPNTHSTYEQYF.